This entry lists 10 T cell receptor beta chains sequenced from one sample in a study of OX40 agonist ivuxolimab in advanced cancers. The table came from immunoSEQ multiplex PCR; TCRdb's copy has only in-frame clones and leaves some out. The sample holds tens of thousands of clones, 88% seen once. The specimen was CD4+ or CD8+ T cells sorted from blood, collected in a trial of the OX40 agonist ivuxolimab. All receptors come from an adult with an advanced solid tumor such as melanoma, head and neck, liver or kidney cancer.

The rearrangement links TRBV30 to TRBJ2-7, with D uncertain. The CDR3 covers 13 residues. CDR1 and CDR2 from the germline V gene are GTSNPN and SVGIG (reference sequence). V dropped 3 bases and J dropped 0 bases, with 9 bases sitting between them. The CDR3 sequence is CAWRALGSYEQYF. In nucleotides, the CDR3 is TGTGCCTGGAGGGCACTGGGCTCCTACGAGCAGTACTTC.

This chain links TRBV27 with TRBJ1-5, with D maybe TRBD1 (6 bases). Looked up from germline, CDR1 is MNHEY and CDR2 is SMNVEV (reference sequence). The germline V and J ends were trimmed by 7 bases and 4 bases, with 14 bases remaining between them. This CDR3 is 14 amino acids long. The CDR3 sequence: CASTHRDPNQPQHF. DNA for the CDR3: TGTGCCAGCACACACAGGGATCCTAATCAGCCCCAGCATTTT.

The table lists this clone with a few counts. This chain connects TRBV30 to TRBJ1-1; no firm D call. The CDR3 is 15 residues long. V lost 5 bases, J lost 1 base, and 17 bases lay in between. Germline values: CDR1 GTSNPN, CDR2 SVGIG (reference sequence). The CDR3 loop is CAWGIGPTKNTEAFF. The CDR3, as DNA: TGTGCCTGGGGTATTGGGCCCACAAAGAACACTGAAGCTTTCTTT.

This clone has a single count. The J gene is TRBJ2-7, the V gene TRBV27, with 11 bases that match TRBD1. Germline V gene data show CDR1 as MNHEY and CDR2 as SMNVEV (reference sequence). V was pared by 5 bases and J by 3 bases, with 0 bases of the junction left unmatched. The CDR3 extends over 13 amino acids. The CDR3 DNA follows: TGTGCCAGCAGTGGGACAGGGGGCTACGAGCAGTACTTC. Encoded protein: CASSGTGGYEQYF.

J is TRBJ2-5 and V is TRBV7-9; TRBD1 might be the D (5 bases). V dropped 7 bases and J dropped 0 bases, with 9 bases sitting between them. The CDR3 covers 13 residues. Germline CDR1 and CDR2: SEHNR and FQNEAQ (reference sequence). The CDR3 DNA is TGTGCCAGCATCAAGGGGTACCAAGAGACCCAGTACTTC. Amino acids: CASIKGYQETQYF.

The chain links TRBV7-9 to TRBJ2-7; 7 bases agree with TRBD2. This CDR3 has 14 residues. Germline V gives CDR1 SEHNR, CDR2 FQNEAQ (reference sequence). With 5 bases clipped from V and 2 bases from J, the junction kept 6 bases outside the gene matches. Written as DNA, the CDR3 is TGTGCCAGCAGCAGGGACTATGACCCCTACGAGCAGTACTTC. Protein product: CASSRDYDPYEQYF.

The rearrangement joins TRBV7-9 to TRBJ2-7; D is unresolved. Trimming cost V 2 bases and J 1 base, with 15 bases left between them. Per germline, CDR1 SEHNR and CDR2 FQNEAQ (reference sequence). The CDR3 totals 16 residues. CDR3 DNA: TGTGCCAGCAGCTTATCCGGCGGTACCCCTTCCTACGAGCAGTACTTC. Protein: CASSLSGGTPSYEQYF.

The gene calls are TRBV4-3 and TRBJ2-7; TRBD2 aligns across 13 bases. The germline CDR1 and CDR2 sequences are LGHNA and YSLEER. With 1 base clipped from V and 7 bases from J, the junction kept 1 base outside the gene matches. The CDR3 spans 14 residues. CDR3 nucleotides: TGCGCCAGCAGCCAAGGGACTAGCGGGAGTGAGCAGTACTTC. Its translation: CASSQGTSGSEQYF.

The genes are TRBV10-2 and TRBJ2-1, with 8 bases lining up with TRBD2. Trimming at V came to 7 bases and at J to 4 bases, leaving 3 bases not matched to a gene. The V gene's germline CDR1 is WSHSY and CDR2 SAAADI. This CDR3 has 13 residues. This CDR3 is CASTPGGYNEQFF. For the CDR3, the DNA is TGCGCCAGCACCCCGGGGGGGTACAATGAGCAGTTCTTC.

The V gene is TRBV4-3, the J gene TRBJ2-7; TRBD2 matches 12 bases. The V and J ends lost 1 base and 4 bases, in that order; junction bases with no gene match: 2. The CDR3 totals 15 residues. Germline V gene data show CDR1 as LGHNA and CDR2 as YSLEER. The CDR3 reads CASSQGGTSGYEQYF. The CDR3 nucleotides read TGCGCCAGCAGCCAAGGTGGGACTAGCGGGTACGAGCAGTACTTC.